This record covers a single TCR beta chain. Its antigen is unidentified. Axillary draining lymph nodes of breast cancer patients supplied the node samples. The sample originates from a study of breast tumors, draining lymph nodes, adjacent tissues. Study outcomes and limitations: Luminal-like breast cancer showed significantly greater tumor-nontumor repertoire similarity than basal-like breast cancer did. The lymph node origin of tumor T cells was framed as consistent with a hypothesis, not demonstrated.

TCRdb ran MiXCR on the multiplex PCR reads and lists one entry per CDR3 protein. The sample records 130,000 or so distinct CDR3 sequences, about 22% being singletons. The sequenced sample was axillary lymph node tissue. The sequence was obtained from a female donor with breast cancer. Some clones in this sample may be carry-over from other donors' samples.

CDR3 coding DNA: TGTGCCAGCAGTTTGGACAGGGCAAGGATTAATTCACCCCTCCACTTT. As protein: CASSLDRARINSPLHF. The chain joins TRBV6-6 to TRBJ1-6; 8 nucleotides match TRBD1. V shed 4 bases and J 6 bases; nucleotides not matched to a gene: 8. The V gene's germline CDR1 is MNHNY and CDR2 SVGAGI (reference sequence). CDR3 length: 16 amino acids.